The following is a T cell receptor beta chain sequence with its context. This record belongs to a study of T cell responses to AZD1222 COVID-19 vaccine. Germline values: CDR1 SGHTA, CDR2 FQGNSA. Trimming took 5 bases from V and 9 from J, leaving 14 bases between them. This CDR3 contains 13 residues. The table came from immunoSEQ multiplex PCR; TCRdb's copy has only in-frame clones and leaves some out. The table has about 120,000 clones, just over 90% seen once. This rearrangement joins TRBV7-2 to TRBJ2-1; D is unclear. The sequencing used peripheral blood, collected on day 0 of AZD1222 vaccination. This receptor was taken from an adult in good health. CDR3: CASSPPTPFEQFF. DNA of the CDR3: TGTGCCAGCAGCCCCCCCACCCCCTTTGAGCAGTTCTTC. Full variable domain (rest looked up from reference TRBV7-2 and TRBJ2-1): GAGVSQSPSNKVTEKGKDVELRCDPISGHTALYWYRQSLGQGLEFLIYFQGNSAPDKSGLPSDRFSAERTGGSVSTLTIQRTQQEDSAVYLCASSPPTPFEQFFGPGTRLTVL.